Below are 5 T cell receptor beta chains sequenced from a single sample in a study of blood T cell repertoires in COVID-19. The repertoire was sequenced with immunoSEQ multiplex PCR; TCRdb's copy has only in-frame clones and lacks some. The profile shows 170,000 or so clones, roughly 86% of them singletons. Material: peripheral blood. The receptors shown here come from a man aged 55 to 69 with COVID-19, enrolled during active disease.

J is TRBJ1-1 and V is TRBV18; 7 nucleotides align to TRBD1. V shed 3 bases, J shed 0 bases, and the junction held 1 base outside the gene matches. Germline V gives CDR1 KGHSH, CDR2 LQKENI. The CDR3 totals 14 residues. The CDR3 DNA follows: TGTGCCAGCTCACCGGACAGGATGAACACTGAAGCTTTCTTT. Translating it yields CASSPDRMNTEAFF.

This clone was found a few times. The gene calls are TRBV10-3 and TRBJ1-2, with a tentative D call TRBD1 (6 bases). CDR1 is ENHRY and CDR2 is SYGVKD in the germline V gene. The CDR3 consists of 16 residues. Deletions cut 0 bases from V and 4 bases from J, with 15 bases between. For the CDR3, the DNA is TGTGCCATCAGTGAGTCTTGGGCAGGGGCTGGCTATGGCTACACCTTC. Translation gives CAISESWAGAGYGYTF.

The V gene is TRBV21-1, the J gene TRBJ1-2; TRBD1 is taken as the D call from the table, unchecked against the DNA. TRBV21-1 is deemed a pseudogene. This CDR3 is 16 amino acids long. CDR3 sequence (DNA): TGTGCCAGCAGCAAAGGTTCCGGACAGGCGGACTATGGCTACACCTTC. Amino acids: CASSKGSGQADYGYTF.

V gene TRBV4-2 combines with J gene TRBJ1-1; tentatively, D is TRBD1 (6 bases). Germline-derived CDR1 and CDR2 are LGHNA and YNFKEQ. CDR3 length equals 15 residues. The V end was cut by 3 bases, the J end by 3 bases, with 14 bases between. The CDR3 coding sequence is TGTGCCAGCAGCCAGACACAGGGTTGGGACACTGAAGCTTTCTTT. Translating gives CASSQTQGWDTEAFF.

The chain couples TRBV4-3 to TRBJ1-5; 9 bases are a match to TRBD1. Germline values: CDR1 LGHNA, CDR2 YSLEER. This CDR3 is built from 15 residues. With V trimmed by 4 bases and J by 9 bases, 10 bases remained unmatched. The CDR3 coding sequence is TGCGCCAGCAGCCTAGGGACAGGGTGGGGGAGGCCCCAGCATTTT. This sequence encodes CASSLGTGWGRPQHF.